Listed below are T cell receptor beta chains from one sample, sequenced in a study of blood T cell repertoires in COVID-19. The repertoire was sequenced with immunoSEQ multiplex PCR; TCRdb's copy has only in-frame clones and lacks some. The sample lists approximately 96,000 clones, roughly nine tenths occurring once. Source material: peripheral blood. The source is a man between 60 and 70 years old with acute or convalescent COVID-19. Each CDR3 is given with its conserved first and last residue. D genes are given only for firm matches.

CDR3aa: CASSLDSGVSAGNTIYF
CDR3nt: TGCGCCAGCAGCTTGGATTCGGGGGTCTCGGCTGGAAACACCATATATTTT
d_gene: .
v_gene: TRBV5-1
j_gene: TRBJ1-3

CDR3aa: CATSREGLAGRGGANVLTF
CDR3nt: TGTGCCACCAGCAGAGAGGGACTAGCGGGAAGAGGTGGGGCCAACGTCCTGACTTTC
d_gene: TRBD2
v_gene: TRBV15
j_gene: TRBJ2-6

CDR3aa: CASSYTGWTNQPQHF
CDR3nt: TGTGCCAGCAGTTATACAGGGTGGACAAATCAGCCCCAGCATTTT
d_gene: .
v_gene: TRBV28
j_gene: TRBJ1-5

CDR3aa: CASSLEWRENTGELFF
CDR3nt: TGCGCCAGCAGCTTGGAGTGGCGGGAGAACACCGGGGAGCTGTTTTTT
d_gene: .
v_gene: TRBV5-1
j_gene: TRBJ2-2

CDR3aa: CASSWELNTEAFF
CDR3nt: TGTGCCAGCAGTTGGGAGTTGAACACTGAAGCTTTCTTT
d_gene: .
v_gene: TRBV6-5
j_gene: TRBJ1-1

CDR3aa: CASTRTGVGGTGNTIYF
CDR3nt: TGTGCCAGCACTCGGACAGGGGTCGGAGGAACTGGAAACACCATATATTTT
d_gene: TRBD1
v_gene: TRBV7-2
j_gene: TRBJ1-3

CDR3aa: CASSPTTEYSNQPQHF
CDR3nt: TGTGCCAGCTCACCCACGACAGAGTATAGCAATCAGCCCCAGCATTTT
d_gene: .
v_gene: TRBV18
j_gene: TRBJ1-5

CDR3aa: CASSGRTSGRAYEQYF
CDR3nt: TGTGCCAGCAGCGGCCGGACTAGTGGGAGAGCCTACGAGCAGTACTTC
d_gene: TRBD2
v_gene: TRBV13
j_gene: TRBJ2-7

CDR3aa: CASSIVINYGYTF
CDR3nt: TGTGCCAGTAGTATAGTTATAAACTATGGCTACACCTTC
d_gene: .
v_gene: TRBV19
j_gene: TRBJ1-2

CDR3aa: CASSIRLRLAGGNEQFF
CDR3nt: TGTGCCAGTAGTATACGCCTTAGGCTAGCGGGAGGCAATGAGCAGTTCTTC
d_gene: TRBD2
v_gene: TRBV19
j_gene: TRBJ2-1